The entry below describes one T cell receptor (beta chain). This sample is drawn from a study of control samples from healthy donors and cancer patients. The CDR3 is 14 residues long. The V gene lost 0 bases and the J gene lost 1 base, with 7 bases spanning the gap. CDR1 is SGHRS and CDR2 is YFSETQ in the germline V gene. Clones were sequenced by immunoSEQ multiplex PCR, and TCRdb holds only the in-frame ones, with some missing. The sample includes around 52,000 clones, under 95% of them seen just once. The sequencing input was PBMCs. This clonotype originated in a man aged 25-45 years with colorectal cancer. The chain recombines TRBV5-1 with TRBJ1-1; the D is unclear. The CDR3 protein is CASSLVAENTEAFF. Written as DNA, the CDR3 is TGCGCCAGCAGCTTGGTGGCGGAGAACACTGAAGCTTTCTTT.